These 23 T cell receptor beta chains originate from one sample sequenced in a study of blood T cell repertoires in COVID-19. TCRdb's copy holds only in-frame clones and misses some; the assay was immunoSEQ multiplex PCR. The sample records under 120,000 clones, more than 80% being singletons. Sequencing was done on a sample of peripheral blood. Receptors were obtained from a woman older than 75 with acute or convalescent COVID-19.

The chain employs TRBV28 and TRBJ1-1; TRBD1 aligns across 7 bases. The trim removed 8 bases at V and 2 bases at J, leaving 17 bases unmatched. In germline, CDR1 is MDHEN, CDR2 SYDVKM. The CDR3 length is 17 residues. The CDR3, as DNA: TGTGCCAGCCCCCCGTCCTGGACAGGTGGGACCAACACTGAAGCTTTCTTT. Translation: CASPPSWTGGTNTEAFF.

The sample holds one count of this clone. The chain is built from TRBV19 and TRBJ2-3, with 8 nucleotides matching TRBD2. CDR3 size: 14 residues. CDR1 and CDR2 (germline): LNHDA, SQIVND (reference sequence). The V gene end was trimmed by 4 bases and the J gene end by 4 bases; junction bases not matched to a gene: 4. The CDR3 DNA sequence: TGTGCCAGTAGTAAAGCGGGGGTTGCAGATACGCAGTATTTT. Its protein product is CASSKAGVADTQYF.

The rearrangement uses TRBV30 and TRBJ1-3; D is unclear. V lost 0 bases and J lost 2, with 11 bases in between. The CDR3 is 15 residues long. Germline V lookup: CDR1 GTSNPN, CDR2 SVGIG (reference sequence). The CDR3 DNA sequence: TGTGCCTGGAGTGTACTCGGGATCGCTGGAAACACCATATATTTT. Protein: CAWSVLGIAGNTIYF.

The genes are TRBV5-1 and TRBJ1-1; TRBD1 matches at 7 bases. The V gene's germline CDR1 is SGHRS and CDR2 YFSETQ. J was trimmed by 7 bases and V by 7 bases; bases with no gene match: 7. CDR3 length: 12 residues. The CDR3 is CASGPTGREAFF. CDR3 DNA: TGCGCCAGCGGCCCGACAGGGCGTGAAGCTTTCTTT. Filled out from reference TRBV5-1 and TRBJ1-1, the complete variable domain reads KAGVTQTPRYLIKTRGQQVTLSCSPISGHRSVSWYQQTPGQGLQFLFEYFSETQRNKGNFPGRFSGRQFSNSRSEMNVSTLELGDSALYLCASGPTGREAFFGQGTRLTVV.

The chain combines TRBV5-1 with TRBJ2-7; no reliable D call. V lost 2 bases and J lost 6, with 9 bases in between. CDR1 SGHRS and CDR2 YFSETQ come from the germline V gene. The CDR3 is made up of 12 amino acids. The CDR3, as DNA: TGCGCCAGCAGCTTTACAATTTCCGAGCAGTACTTC. Its translation is CASSFTISEQYF.

This chain links TRBV6-2 or TRBV6-3 with TRBJ2-7; D perhaps matches TRBD1 (6 bases). The V and J ends lost 0 bases and 0 bases respectively, with 15 bases between them. This CDR3 spans 17 amino acids. Germline CDR1 reads MNHEY; CDR2 reads SVGEGT. The CDR3 loop is CASSYSVDRTISYEQYF. The CDR3 DNA sequence: TGTGCCAGCAGTTACTCGGTGGACAGAACCATCTCCTACGAGCAGTACTTC.

The rearrangement joins TRBV4-3 to TRBJ1-2; 10 bases agree with TRBD1. There are 15 residues in the CDR3. Germline V gene lookup returns CDR1 LGHNA and CDR2 YSLEER. The V gene end was trimmed by 4 bases and the J gene end by 8 bases; junction bases not matched to a gene: 10. Written as DNA, the CDR3 is TGCGCCAGCAGCCCGGAAGCCGGGACAGGGGTCGGCTACACCTTC. Its protein is CASSPEAGTGVGYTF.

The rearrangement links TRBV5-1 to TRBJ2-3, with 9 bases lining up with TRBD2. With 0 bases clipped from V and 5 bases from J, the junction kept 7 bases outside the gene matches. Germline CDR1 SGHRS, CDR2 YFSETQ. The CDR3 is 16 residues long. CDR3 residues: CASSLGSRGGLDTQYF. The CDR3 coding sequence is TGCGCCAGCAGCTTGGGTTCGCGGGGGGGCCTAGATACGCAGTATTTT.

CDR3 sequence: CASSTPGGSSYNEQFF. In DNA form, the CDR3 reads TGTGCCAGCAGCACCCCCGGGGGGAGCTCCTACAATGAGCAGTTCTTC. V and J are TRBV21-1 and TRBJ2-1; the tabulated D call, TRBD2, remains unverified against the DNA. TRBV21-1 is a pseudogene. The CDR3 runs 16 residues.

The V and J genes are TRBV18 and TRBJ1-1; 9 bases are shared with TRBD1. Trimming cost V 0 bases and J 0 bases; bases outside gene matches: 8. Per the germline V gene, CDR1 is KGHSH and CDR2 is LQKENI. The CDR3 consists of 18 residues. The CDR3 reads CASSPPVGQGPMNTEAFF. CDR3 DNA sequence: TGTGCCAGCTCACCACCGGTGGGACAGGGACCCATGAACACTGAAGCTTTCTTT.

V and J are TRBV28 and TRBJ1-1; weak D call: TRBD1 (5 bases). The CDR3 extends over 15 amino acids. The ends were cut back, 6 bases at V and 4 bases at J, with 18 bases in the middle. From germline, CDR1 is MDHEN and CDR2 SYDVKM. The CDR3 bases are TGTGCCAGCAGCCCGACCCGGTGGGGCGGCACTGAAGCTTTCTTT. Protein sequence: CASSPTRWGGTEAFF.

The gene calls are TRBV10-1 and TRBJ2-5, with D perhaps TRBD1 (5 bases). Trimming took 0 bases from V and 1 from J, leaving 15 bases between them. CDR1 and CDR2 from the germline V gene are WNHNN and SYGVQD (reference sequence). This CDR3 is 17 amino acids long. CDR3 amino acids: CASSESRQGGFQETQYF. CDR3 coding DNA: TGCGCCAGCAGTGAGTCGAGGCAGGGTGGATTCCAAGAGACCCAGTACTTC.

This chain links TRBV11-2 with TRBJ1-2; 7 bases agree with TRBD1. V trimming: 5 bases; J trimming: 8 bases; junction bases outside the gene matches: 8. The CDR3 sequence is 13 residues long. CDR1 is SGHAT, CDR2 FQNNGV, per germline. The CDR3 DNA is TGTGCCAGCAGCCCCGACAGGGCTTCAGGCTACACCTTC. This gives the protein CASSPDRASGYTF.

This rearrangement joins TRBV9 to TRBJ1-2; unclear D gene. CDR1 is SGDLS, CDR2 YYNGEE, per germline. The ends were cut back, 0 bases at V and 4 bases at J, with 13 bases in the middle. The CDR3 loop spans 15 amino acids. This chain's CDR3 is CASSVASVDFYGYTF. Written as DNA, the CDR3 is TGTGCCAGCAGCGTAGCTAGTGTCGACTTCTATGGCTACACCTTC.

CDR3 DNA: TGCAGCGTCGCCGCGGGACCCTACGAGCAGTACTTC. It is translated as CSVAAGPYEQYF. The rearrangement links TRBV29-1 to TRBJ2-7; tentative D call: TRBD2 (6 bases). Trimming cost V 6 bases and J 2 bases, with 11 bases left between them. Germline V lookup: CDR1 SQVTM, CDR2 ANQGSEA. This CDR3 region has 12 residues.

The chain has TRBV6-2 or TRBV6-3 and TRBJ2-3; possible D gene TRBD2, 5 bases. This CDR3 contains 17 residues. The germline V gene has CDR1 MNHEY and CDR2 SVGEGT. Deletions cut 4 bases from V and 0 bases from J, with 17 bases between. The CDR3 DNA follows: TGTGCCAGCAGTTTTGAGGGATACCTCTTCAGCACAGATACGCAGTATTTT. Its protein is CASSFEGYLFSTDTQYF.

The V call is TRBV5-5, the J call TRBJ1-1; the match to TRBD1 covers 9 bases. CDR1 is SGHKS and CDR2 is YYEKEE in the germline V gene (reference sequence). The CDR3 has 16 residues. V dropped 4 bases and J dropped 1; count of bases not matched to a gene: 8. The CDR3 DNA follows: TGTGCCAGCAGCCCGTGGACAGGGGCGACGAACACTGAAGCTTTCTTT. It translates to CASSPWTGATNTEAFF.

This chain joins TRBV21-1 and TRBJ1-5; the table's TRBD1 call for D was not verified on the DNA. TRBV21-1 is a pseudogene segment. This CDR3 contains 14 residues. The DNA of the CDR3 is TGTGCCAGCAGCAAAGCGCTTCCGCGACATGATCTCAATTTT. Its protein product is CASSKALPRHDLNF.

The rearrangement joins TRBV18 to TRBJ1-2; D is possibly TRBD1 (5 bases). The CDR3 is made up of 16 amino acids. The V gene's germline CDR1 is KGHSH and CDR2 LQKENI. V was clipped by 0 bases and J by 1 base, with 12 bases between them. Written as DNA, the CDR3 is TGTGCCAGCTCACCACCGACGGGGGTGATTAACTATGGCTACACCTTC. Translating it yields CASSPPTGVINYGYTF.

The chain combines TRBV11-3 with TRBJ2-2; D is perhaps TRBD1 (5 bases). Germline values: CDR1 SGHNT, CDR2 YENEEA. The V end was cut by 6 bases, the J end by 0 bases, with 8 bases between. The CDR3 contains 14 residues. The chain's CDR3 is CASRRTTNTGELFF. CDR3 bases: TGTGCCAGCAGACGGACAACGAACACCGGGGAGCTGTTTTTT. Based on the CDR3 plus reference TRBV11-3 and TRBJ2-2, the full variable domain is EAGVVQSPRYKIIEKKQPVAFWCNPISGHNTLYWYLQNLGQGPELLIRYENEEAVDDSQLPKDRFSAERLKGVDSTLKIQPAELGDSAVYLCASRRTTNTGELFFGEGSRLTVL.

The chain links TRBV19 to TRBJ2-1; 13 bases agree with TRBD2. Germline-derived CDR1 and CDR2 are LNHDA and SQIVND (reference sequence). The CDR3 is made up of 15 amino acids. V shed 2 bases, J shed 7 bases, and the junction held 2 bases outside the gene matches. CDR3 bases: TGTGCCAGTAGTATATGGGGACTAGCGGGGAATGAGCAGTTCTTC. It specifies CASSIWGLAGNEQFF. Combining the CDR3 with reference TRBV19 and TRBJ2-1 gives the whole variable domain DGGITQSPKYLFRKEGQNVTLSCEQNLNHDAMYWYRQDPGQGLRLIYYSQIVNDFQKGDIAEGYSVSREKKESFPLTVTSAQKNPTAFYLCASSIWGLAGNEQFFGPGTRLTVL.

Notes on this clone: This sample also contains other DNA sequences that code for the same CDR3. The chain joins TRBV2 to TRBJ1-1; the match to TRBD1 covers 9 bases. CDR3 size: 13 residues. From germline, CDR1 is SNHLY and CDR2 FYNNEI. V shed 6 bases, J shed 8 bases, and the junction held 7 bases outside the gene matches. CDR3 sequence: CASRGTGWTEAFF. In DNA, the CDR3 is TGTGCCAGCAGGGGGACAGGGTGGACGGAAGCTTTCTTT.

The chain employs TRBV10-1 and TRBJ2-7; 7 nucleotides align to TRBD2. The CDR3 consists of 13 residues. With 6 bases clipped from V and 0 bases from J, the junction kept 2 bases outside the gene matches. Germline V gives CDR1 WNHNN, CDR2 SYGVQD (reference sequence). Here the CDR3 DNA reads TGCGCCAGCAGCCCGGGGGGCTCCTACGAGCAGTACTTC. Residues: CASSPGGSYEQYF.